This T cell receptor beta chain was profiled in a study of beta chain features in type 1 diabetes. Broader study findings: In all four CD4+ subsets, TCRB CDR3 length was significantly, moderately reduced in type 1 diabetes. More deletions and fewer insertions at VDJ junctions were found in patients with type 1 diabetes.

Sequencing targeted expressed TCRB transcripts, as all isolated RNA had been reverse transcribed. Method: immunoSEQ multiplex PCR; TCRdb's copy keeps in-frame clones and lacks some. The sample contains nearly 350,000 clones, about a tenth of which appear only once. Worth noting for this clone: Its specificity is not known.

Germline V gives CDR1 LGHNA, CDR2 YSLEER. V was pared by 2 bases and J by 4 bases, with 17 bases between. The CDR3 is made up of 16 amino acids. The chain couples TRBV4-3 to TRBJ2-5; possibly TRBD1 or TRBD2 for D (5 bases each). The sequence was obtained from a man aged 30 to 45 with type 1 diabetes. The sample was central memory CD4+ T cells from blood. The CDR3 here is CASSQRDPPPGETQYF. The DNA for the CDR3 is TGCGCCAGCAGCCAAAGGGACCCGCCGCCGGGAGAGACCCAGTACTTC.